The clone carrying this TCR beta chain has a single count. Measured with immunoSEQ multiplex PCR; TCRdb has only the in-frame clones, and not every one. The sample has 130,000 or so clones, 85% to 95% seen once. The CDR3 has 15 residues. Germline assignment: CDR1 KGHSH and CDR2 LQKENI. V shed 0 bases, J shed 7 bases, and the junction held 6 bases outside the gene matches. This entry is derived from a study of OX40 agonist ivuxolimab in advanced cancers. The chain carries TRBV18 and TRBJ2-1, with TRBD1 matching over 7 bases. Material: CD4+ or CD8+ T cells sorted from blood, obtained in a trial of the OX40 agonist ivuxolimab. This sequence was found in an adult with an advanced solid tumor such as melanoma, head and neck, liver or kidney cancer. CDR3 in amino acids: CASSPPTGERNEQFF. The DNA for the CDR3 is TGTGCCAGCTCACCACCAACAGGGGAAAGGAATGAGCAGTTCTTC.